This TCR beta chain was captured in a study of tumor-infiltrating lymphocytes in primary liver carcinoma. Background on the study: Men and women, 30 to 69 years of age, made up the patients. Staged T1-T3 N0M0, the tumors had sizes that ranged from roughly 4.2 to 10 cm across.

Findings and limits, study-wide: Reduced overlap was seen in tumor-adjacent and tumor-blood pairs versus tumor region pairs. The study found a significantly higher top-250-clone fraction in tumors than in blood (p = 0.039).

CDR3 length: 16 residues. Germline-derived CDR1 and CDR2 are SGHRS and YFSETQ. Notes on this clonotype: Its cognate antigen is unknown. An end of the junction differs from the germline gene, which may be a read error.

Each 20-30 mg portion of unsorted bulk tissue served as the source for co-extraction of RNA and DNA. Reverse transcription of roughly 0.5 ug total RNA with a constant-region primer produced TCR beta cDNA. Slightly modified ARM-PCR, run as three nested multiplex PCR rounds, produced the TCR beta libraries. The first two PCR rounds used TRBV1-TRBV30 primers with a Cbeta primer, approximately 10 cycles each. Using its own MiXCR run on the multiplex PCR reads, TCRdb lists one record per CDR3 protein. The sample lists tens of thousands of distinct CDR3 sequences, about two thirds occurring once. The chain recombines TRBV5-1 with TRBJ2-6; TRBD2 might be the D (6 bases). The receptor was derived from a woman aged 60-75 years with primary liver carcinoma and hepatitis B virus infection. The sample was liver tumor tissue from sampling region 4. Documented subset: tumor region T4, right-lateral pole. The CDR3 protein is CTSSLGLSGGANVLTF. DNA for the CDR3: TGCACCAGCAGCTTGGGCCTGTCAGGAGGGGCCAACGTCCTGACGTTC.